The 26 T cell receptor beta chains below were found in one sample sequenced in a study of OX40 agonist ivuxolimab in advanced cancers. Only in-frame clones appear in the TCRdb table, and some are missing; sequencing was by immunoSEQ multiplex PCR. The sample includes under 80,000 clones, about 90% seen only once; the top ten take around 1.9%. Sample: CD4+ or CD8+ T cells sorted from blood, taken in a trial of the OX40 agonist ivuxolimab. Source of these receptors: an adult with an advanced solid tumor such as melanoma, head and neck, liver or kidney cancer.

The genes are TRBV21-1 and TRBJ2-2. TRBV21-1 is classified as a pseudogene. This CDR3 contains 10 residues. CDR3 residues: CASKGGELFF. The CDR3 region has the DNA TGTGCCAGCAAGGGCGGGGAGCTGTTTTTT.

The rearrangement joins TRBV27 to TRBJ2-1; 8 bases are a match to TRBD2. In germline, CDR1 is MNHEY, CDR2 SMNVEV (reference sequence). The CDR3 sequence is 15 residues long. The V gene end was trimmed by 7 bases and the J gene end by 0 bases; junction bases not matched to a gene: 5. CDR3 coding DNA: TGTGCCAGCACCCCGGGGGGGAGCTCCTACAATGAGCAGTTCTTC. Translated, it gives CASTPGGSSYNEQFF.

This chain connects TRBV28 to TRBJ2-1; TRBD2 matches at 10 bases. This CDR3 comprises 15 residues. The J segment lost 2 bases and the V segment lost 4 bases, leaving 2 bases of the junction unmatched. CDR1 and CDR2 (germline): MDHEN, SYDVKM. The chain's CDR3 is CASSWGTSAYNEQFF. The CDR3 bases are TGTGCCAGCAGTTGGGGGACTAGCGCCTACAATGAGCAGTTCTTC.

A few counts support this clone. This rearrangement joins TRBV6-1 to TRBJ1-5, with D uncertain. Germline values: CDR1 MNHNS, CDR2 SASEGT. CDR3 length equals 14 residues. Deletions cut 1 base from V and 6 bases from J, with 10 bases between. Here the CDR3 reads CASSEERVAQPQHF. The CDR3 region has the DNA TGTGCCAGCAGTGAAGAAAGGGTGGCTCAGCCCCAGCATTTT.

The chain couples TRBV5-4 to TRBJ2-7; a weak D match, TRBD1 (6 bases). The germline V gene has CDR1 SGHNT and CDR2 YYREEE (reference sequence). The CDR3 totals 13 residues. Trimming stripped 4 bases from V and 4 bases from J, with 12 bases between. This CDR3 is CASSPGTIYEQYF. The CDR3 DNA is TGTGCCAGCAGCCCGGGGACAATTTACGAGCAGTACTTC.

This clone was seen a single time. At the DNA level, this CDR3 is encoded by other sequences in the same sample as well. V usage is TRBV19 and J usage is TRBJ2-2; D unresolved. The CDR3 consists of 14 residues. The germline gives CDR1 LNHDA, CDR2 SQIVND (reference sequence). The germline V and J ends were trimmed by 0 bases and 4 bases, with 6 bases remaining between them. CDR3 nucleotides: TGTGCCAGTAGTATAGATTGGGGCACCGGGGAGCTGTTTTTT. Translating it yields CASSIDWGTGELFF.

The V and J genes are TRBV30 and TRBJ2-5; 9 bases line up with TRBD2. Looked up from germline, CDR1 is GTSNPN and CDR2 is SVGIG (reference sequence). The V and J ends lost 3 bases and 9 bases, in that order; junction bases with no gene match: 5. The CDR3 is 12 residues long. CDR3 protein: CAWRWAGGAQYF. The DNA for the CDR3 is TGTGCCTGGAGATGGGCGGGGGGGGCCCAGTACTTC.

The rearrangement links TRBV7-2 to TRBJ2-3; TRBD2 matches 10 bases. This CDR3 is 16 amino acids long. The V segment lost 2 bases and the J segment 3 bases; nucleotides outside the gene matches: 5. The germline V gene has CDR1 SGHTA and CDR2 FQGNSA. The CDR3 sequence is CASSLMGLASTDTQYF. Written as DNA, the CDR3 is TGTGCCAGCAGCTTAATGGGACTAGCGTCGACAGATACGCAGTATTTT.

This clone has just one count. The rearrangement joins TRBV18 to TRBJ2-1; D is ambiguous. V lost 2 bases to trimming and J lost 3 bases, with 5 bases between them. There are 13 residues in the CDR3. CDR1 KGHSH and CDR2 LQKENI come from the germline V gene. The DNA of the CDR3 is TGTGCCAGCTCACCAAGGGACTACAATGAGCAGTTCTTC. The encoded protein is CASSPRDYNEQFF.

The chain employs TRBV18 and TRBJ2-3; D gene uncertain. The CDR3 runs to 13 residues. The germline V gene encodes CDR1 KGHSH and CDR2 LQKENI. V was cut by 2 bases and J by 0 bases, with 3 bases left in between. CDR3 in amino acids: CASSPSSTDTQYF. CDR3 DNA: TGTGCCAGCTCACCATCAAGCACAGATACGCAGTATTTT.

This CDR3 reads CSVDKADILTHGYTF. CDR3 DNA sequence: TGCAGCGTTGACAAGGCCGATATCCTCACTCATGGCTACACCTTC. V and J are TRBV29-1 and TRBJ1-2; D gene unclear. The germline V and J ends were trimmed by 3 bases and 6 bases, with 20 bases remaining between them. CDR3 length: 15 residues. Germline values: CDR1 SQVTM, CDR2 ANQGSEA.

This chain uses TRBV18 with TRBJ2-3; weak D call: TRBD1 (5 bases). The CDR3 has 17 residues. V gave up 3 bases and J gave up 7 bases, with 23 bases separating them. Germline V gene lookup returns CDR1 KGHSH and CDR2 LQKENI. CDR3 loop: CASSPNRPSPDLNTQYF. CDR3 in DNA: TGTGCCAGCTCACCTAACAGGCCCTCTCCAGATCTGAATACGCAGTATTTT.

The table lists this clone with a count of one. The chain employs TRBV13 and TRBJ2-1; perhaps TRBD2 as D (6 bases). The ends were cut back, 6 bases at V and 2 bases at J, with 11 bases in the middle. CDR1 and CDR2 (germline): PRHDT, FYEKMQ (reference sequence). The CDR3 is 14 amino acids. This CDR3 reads CASRRGGTYNEQFF. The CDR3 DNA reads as TGTGCCAGCAGGCGGGGTGGTACCTACAATGAGCAGTTCTTC.

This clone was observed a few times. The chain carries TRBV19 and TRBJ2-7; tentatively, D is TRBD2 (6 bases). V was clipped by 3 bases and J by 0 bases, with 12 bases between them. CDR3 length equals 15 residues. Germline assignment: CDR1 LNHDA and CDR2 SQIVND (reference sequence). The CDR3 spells CASSMEGINSYEQYF. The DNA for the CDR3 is TGTGCCAGTAGTATGGAGGGGATCAACTCCTACGAGCAGTACTTC. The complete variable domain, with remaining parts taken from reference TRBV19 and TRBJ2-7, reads DGGITQSPKYLFRKEGQNVTLSCEQNLNHDAMYWYRQDPGQGLRLIYYSQIVNDFQKGDIAEGYSVSREKKESFPLTVTSAQKNPTAFYLCASSMEGINSYEQYFGPGTRLTVT.

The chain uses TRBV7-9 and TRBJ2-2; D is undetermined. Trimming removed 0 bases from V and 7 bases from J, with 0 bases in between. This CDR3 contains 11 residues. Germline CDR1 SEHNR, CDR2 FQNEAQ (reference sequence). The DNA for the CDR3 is TGTGCCAGCAGCTTAGCCGGGGAGCTGTTTTTT. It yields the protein CASSLAGELFF.

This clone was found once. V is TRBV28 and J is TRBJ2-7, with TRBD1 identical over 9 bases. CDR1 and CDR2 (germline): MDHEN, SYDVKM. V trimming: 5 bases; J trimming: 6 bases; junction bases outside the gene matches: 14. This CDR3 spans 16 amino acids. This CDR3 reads CASSPVEGTGSSEQYF. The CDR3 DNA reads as TGTGCCAGCAGTCCAGTGGAAGGGACAGGGAGTTCCGAGCAGTACTTC.

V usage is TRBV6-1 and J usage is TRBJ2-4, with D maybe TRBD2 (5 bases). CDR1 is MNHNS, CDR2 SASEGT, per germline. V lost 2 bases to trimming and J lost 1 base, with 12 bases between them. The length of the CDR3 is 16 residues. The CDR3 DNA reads TGTGCCAGCAGTGAATGGAGGACGATTGCCAAAAACATTCAGTACTTC. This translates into CASSEWRTIAKNIQYF.

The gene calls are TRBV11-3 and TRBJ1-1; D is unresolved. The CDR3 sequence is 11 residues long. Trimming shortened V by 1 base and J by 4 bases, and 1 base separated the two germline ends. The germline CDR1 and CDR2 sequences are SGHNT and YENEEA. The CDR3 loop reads CASSLATEAFF. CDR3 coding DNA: TGTGCCAGCAGCTTAGCCACTGAAGCTTTCTTT.

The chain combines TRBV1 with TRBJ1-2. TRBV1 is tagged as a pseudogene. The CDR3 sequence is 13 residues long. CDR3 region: CTSSQEGYYGYTF. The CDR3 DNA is TGCACCAGCAGCCAAGAGGGATACTATGGCTACACCTTC.

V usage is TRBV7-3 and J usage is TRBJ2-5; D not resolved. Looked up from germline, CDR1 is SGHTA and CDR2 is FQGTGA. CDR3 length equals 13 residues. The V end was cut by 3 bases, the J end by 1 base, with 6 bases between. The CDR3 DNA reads TGTGCCAGCAGCTTGACGGTCCAAGAGACCCAGTACTTC. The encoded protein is CASSLTVQETQYF.

CDR3 region: CASRPRDGKYEQYF. CDR3 coding DNA: TGTGCCAGCAGGCCCCGGGACGGCAAATACGAGCAGTACTTC. This chain connects TRBV6-1 to TRBJ2-7, with D perhaps being TRBD1 or TRBD2 (5 bases each). Looked up from germline, CDR1 is MNHNS and CDR2 is SASEGT. V was pared by 6 bases and J by 4 bases, with 16 bases between. The CDR3 covers 14 residues.

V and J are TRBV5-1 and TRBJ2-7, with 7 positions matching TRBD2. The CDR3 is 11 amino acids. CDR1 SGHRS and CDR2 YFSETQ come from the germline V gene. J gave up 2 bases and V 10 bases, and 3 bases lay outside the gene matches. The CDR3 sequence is CAWGTTYEQYF. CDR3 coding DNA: TGCGCCTGGGGGACTACCTACGAGCAGTACTTC.

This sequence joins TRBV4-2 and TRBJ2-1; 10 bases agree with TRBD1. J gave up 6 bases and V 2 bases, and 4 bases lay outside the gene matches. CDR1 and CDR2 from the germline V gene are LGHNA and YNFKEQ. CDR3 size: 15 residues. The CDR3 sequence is CASSQRDRGGNEQFF. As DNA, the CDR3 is TGTGCCAGCAGCCAAAGGGACAGGGGAGGCAATGAGCAGTTCTTC.

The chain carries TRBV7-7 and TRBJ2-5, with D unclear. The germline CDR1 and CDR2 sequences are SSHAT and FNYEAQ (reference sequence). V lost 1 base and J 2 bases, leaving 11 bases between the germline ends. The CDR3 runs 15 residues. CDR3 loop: CASSLGVGNQETQYF. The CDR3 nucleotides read TGTGCCAGCAGCTTAGGAGTGGGGAATCAAGAGACCCAGTACTTC.

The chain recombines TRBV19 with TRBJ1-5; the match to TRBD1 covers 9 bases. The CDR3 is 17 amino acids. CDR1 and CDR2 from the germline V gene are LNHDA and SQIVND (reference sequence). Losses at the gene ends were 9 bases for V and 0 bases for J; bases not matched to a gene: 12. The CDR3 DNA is TGTGCCAGCGGCCTAGGGACAGGGAGGGTTAGCAATCAGCCCCAGCATTTT. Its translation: CASGLGTGRVSNQPQHF.

CDR3 amino acids: CASSLDGTDTQYF. The CDR3 DNA reads as TGCGCCAGCAGCTTGGATGGTACAGATACGCAGTATTTT. The V call is TRBV5-1, the J call TRBJ2-3; D remains ambiguous. The germline V gene has CDR1 SGHRS and CDR2 YFSETQ. The CDR3 has 13 residues. V lost 0 bases, J lost 3 bases, and 5 bases lay in between.